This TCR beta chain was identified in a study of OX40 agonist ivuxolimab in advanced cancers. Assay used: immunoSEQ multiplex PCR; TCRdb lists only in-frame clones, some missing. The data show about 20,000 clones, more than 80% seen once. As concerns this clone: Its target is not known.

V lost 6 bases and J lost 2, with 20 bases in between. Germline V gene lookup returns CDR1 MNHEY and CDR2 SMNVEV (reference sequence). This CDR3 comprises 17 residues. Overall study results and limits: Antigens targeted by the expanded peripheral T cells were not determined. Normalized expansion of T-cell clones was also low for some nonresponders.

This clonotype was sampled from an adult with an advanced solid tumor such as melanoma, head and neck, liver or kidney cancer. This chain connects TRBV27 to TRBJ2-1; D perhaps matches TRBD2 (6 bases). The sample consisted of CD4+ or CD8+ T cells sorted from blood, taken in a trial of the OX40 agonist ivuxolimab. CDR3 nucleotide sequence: TGTGCCAGCAGCCCCCTGGGAGGACTACTAGCCTACAATGAGCAGTTCTTC. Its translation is CASSPLGGLLAYNEQFF.